A single sample gave rise to the 19 T cell receptor beta chains below, sequenced in a study of cytomegalovirus exposure and HLA in healthy donors (dated by TCRdb to 2016 to 2017). The library was obtained by the immunoSEQ multiplex PCR assay. A mixture of 60 forward primers for TCR Vbeta segments and 13 reverse primers for TCR Jbeta segments was used in the multiplex PCR. TCRdb took this table from immuneACCESS and kept in-frame rearrangements with V and J called. Such tables lack part of the clones; where checked against another copy, unresolved V genes explain under half of the gap, and the rest is unexplained. The sample includes 100,000 to 150,000 clones, with more than 60% observed a single time. The ten largest clones take up about 8.3% of the sample. Material: PBMCs. The source is a woman aged 45-60 years in good health and CMV-seropositive.

The J gene is TRBJ2-5, the V gene TRBV6-6; 10 bases map to TRBD2. CDR3 length: 15 residues. Germline V gene lookup returns CDR1 MNHNY and CDR2 SVGAGI (reference sequence). Trimming cost V 3 bases and J 4 bases; bases outside gene matches: 5. The CDR3 DNA reads as TGTGCCAGCAGTTATAGTTCTAGCGGGAGAGAGACCCAGTACTTC. Translating gives CASSYSSSGRETQYF.

The CDR3 DNA reads as TGTGCCAGCAGCTTAGGGGTGGGGGGGCACTCCCTCGGCTATGGCTACACCTTC. Translation: CASSLGVGGHSLGYGYTF. The chain joins TRBV7-2 to TRBJ1-2, with D possibly TRBD1 on 6 matching bases. In germline, CDR1 is SGHTA, CDR2 FQGNSA. Between the trimmed V and J ends, which lost 1 base and 4 bases, there was a span of 22 bases. The CDR3 loop spans 18 amino acids.

The chain couples TRBV30 to TRBJ1-2; 9 bases match TRBD1. From germline, CDR1 is GTSNPN and CDR2 SVGIG (reference sequence). CDR3 length: 15 residues. V lost 1 base to trimming and J lost 2 bases; unmatched junction nucleotides: 5. The chain's CDR3 is CAWSGGDRVNYGYTF. CDR3 coding DNA: TGTGCCTGGAGTGGGGGGGACAGGGTGAACTATGGCTACACCTTC.

This clone was observed a handful of times. V usage is TRBV30 and J usage is TRBJ2-3, with 11 bases lining up with TRBD2. V trimming: 5 bases; J trimming: 6 bases; junction bases outside the gene matches: 10. The CDR3 extends over 15 amino acids. Germline CDR1 GTSNPN, CDR2 SVGIG (reference sequence). For the CDR3, the DNA is TGTGCCTGGTCCTTACTAGCGGGAGCCCCCGATACGCAGTATTTT. It is translated as CAWSLLAGAPDTQYF. The full variable domain, in which reference TRBV30 and TRBJ2-3 provide the parts outside the CDR3, is SQTIHQWPATLVQPVGSPLSLECTVEGTSNPNLYWYRQAAGRGLQLLFYSVGIGQISSEVPQNLSASRPQDRQFILSSKKLLLSDSGFYLCAWSLLAGAPDTQYFGPGTRLTVL.

V gene TRBV6-5 combines with J gene TRBJ1-4, with 9 bases that match TRBD1. V was pared by 5 bases and J by 9 bases, with 10 bases of the junction left unmatched. The CDR3 totals 15 residues. Germline loops: CDR1 MNHEY, CDR2 SVGAGI. This chain's CDR3 is CASSPQGQGEKKLFF. The CDR3 region has the DNA TGTGCCAGCAGTCCTCAGGGACAGGGTGAGAAAAAACTGTTTTTT.

The CDR3 DNA is TGTGCCAGCAGCCCTACTAGCGGGAGAGTGTCCGGGGAGCTGTTTTTT. This encodes CASSPTSGRVSGELFF. V usage is TRBV25-1 and J usage is TRBJ2-2; 11 nucleotides agree with TRBD2. Germline V gene sequence: CDR1 MGHDK, CDR2 SYGVNS. The CDR3 extends over 16 amino acids. V was clipped by 6 bases and J by 6 bases; unmatched bases: 9.

The rearrangement joins TRBV18 to TRBJ2-1; D not resolved. Germline V CDR1 and CDR2: KGHSH, LQKENI. The V and J ends lost 3 bases and 0 bases respectively, with 9 bases between them. This CDR3 comprises 15 residues. The CDR3 region has the DNA TGTGCCAGCTCACCTGCTAGGAGCTCCTACAATGAGCAGTTCTTC. Amino acids: CASSPARSSYNEQFF.

The rearrangement joins TRBV7-9 to TRBJ1-2; D might be TRBD1 (6 bases). Germline loops: CDR1 SEHNR, CDR2 FQNEAQ (reference sequence). The CDR3 contains 15 residues. Trimming shortened V by 1 base and J by 4 bases, and 13 bases separated the two germline ends. The CDR3 nucleotides read TGTGCCAGCAGCTTAGAGACAGGTTTTAGCTATGGCTACACCTTC. Translating gives CASSLETGFSYGYTF.

The chain employs TRBV4-2 and TRBJ1-1; no reliable D call. Trimming took 1 base from V and 6 from J, leaving 6 bases between them. Per germline, CDR1 LGHNA and CDR2 YNFKEQ. The CDR3 extends over 12 amino acids. This CDR3 is CASSQGQSEAFF. In DNA, the CDR3 is TGTGCCAGCAGCCAAGGTCAGTCTGAAGCTTTCTTT.

This chain uses TRBV5-4 with TRBJ1-1, with D tentatively TRBD1 (5 bases). With 7 bases removed from V and 5 bases from J, the gap between germline ends came to 15 bases. The CDR3 spans 13 residues. Germline loops: CDR1 SGHNT, CDR2 YYREEE (reference sequence). The DNA of the CDR3 is TGTGCCAGCCGTACTGCGGGGGTTACTGAAGCTTTCTTT. Its translation is CASRTAGVTEAFF.

The rearrangement joins TRBV18 to TRBJ2-5; 13 bases line up with TRBD2. The V gene's germline CDR1 is KGHSH and CDR2 LQKENI. The J segment lost 3 bases and the V segment lost 3 bases, leaving 1 base of the junction unmatched. The CDR3 covers 15 residues. The CDR3 spells CASSPGTSGEETQYF. Written as DNA, the CDR3 is TGTGCCAGCTCACCCGGGACTAGCGGGGAAGAGACCCAGTACTTC.

This clone showed up just a few times. This chain connects TRBV30 to TRBJ1-1, with D possibly TRBD1 on 5 matching bases. Germline V gene lookup returns CDR1 GTSNPN and CDR2 SVGIG (reference sequence). CDR3 length: 11 amino acids. Trimming shortened V by 1 base and J by 10 bases, and 10 bases separated the two germline ends. The CDR3 coding sequence is TGTGCCTGGAGTGGGGGGGTTCGAGCTTTCTTT. Protein product: CAWSGGVRAFF. The full variable domain, rest sourced from reference TRBV30 and TRBJ1-1, is SQTIHQWPATLVQPVGSPLSLECTVEGTSNPNLYWYRQAAGRGLQLLFYSVGIGQISSEVPQNLSASRPQDRQFILSSKKLLLSDSGFYLCAWSGGVRAFFGQGTRLTVV.

The chain joins TRBV7-3 to TRBJ2-1; 11 bases match TRBD2. Trimming at V came to 5 bases and at J to 4 bases, leaving 4 bases not matched to a gene. The CDR3 is made up of 15 amino acids. Germline V CDR1 and CDR2: SGHTA, FQGTGA. CDR3 in DNA: TGTGCCAGCAGCCCCGGGACTAGCGGATACAATGAGCAGTTCTTC. It encodes CASSPGTSGYNEQFF.

V gene TRBV29-1 combines with J gene TRBJ1-2; possibly TRBD1 for D (5 bases). The V end was cut by 7 bases, the J end by 7 bases, with 13 bases between. Germline V CDR1 and CDR2: SQVTM, ANQGSEA. The CDR3 runs to 11 residues. CDR3 sequence (DNA): TGCAGCGCCGACCAGGGAGGTGGCTACACCTTC. This codes for CSADQGGGYTF.

This clone was observed a handful of times. The chain recombines TRBV11-2 with TRBJ2-7, with D possibly matching TRBD2 (5 bases). The CDR3 contains 14 residues. V lost 0 bases, J lost 0 bases, and 6 bases lay in between. Germline V CDR1 and CDR2: SGHAT, FQNNGV. The CDR3 nucleotides are TGTGCCAGCAGCTTAGAGCGGGCCTCCTACGAGCAGTACTTC. Protein sequence: CASSLERASYEQYF.

V usage is TRBV6-5 and J usage is TRBJ2-1, with 7 bases fitting TRBD2. V trimming: 10 bases; J trimming: 8 bases; junction bases outside the gene matches: 8. From germline, CDR1 is MNHEY and CDR2 SVGAGI. The CDR3 loop spans 12 amino acids. The chain's CDR3 is CATWGGVHEQFF. Written as DNA, the CDR3 is TGTGCCACCTGGGGGGGAGTCCATGAGCAGTTCTTC.

In DNA, the CDR3 is TGTGCCTGGAGACAAATGGGGGGGACCGGGGAGCTGTTTTTT. The encoded protein is CAWRQMGGTGELFF. The chain couples TRBV30 to TRBJ2-2; 7 bases are a match to TRBD2. V lost 3 bases to trimming and J lost 5 bases; unmatched junction nucleotides: 6. Germline V lookup: CDR1 GTSNPN, CDR2 SVGIG (reference sequence). This CDR3 has 14 residues.

V usage is TRBV9 and J usage is TRBJ2-2; TRBD2 aligns across 14 bases. V was pared by 3 bases and J by 5 bases, with 9 bases of the junction left unmatched. The CDR3 is 18 amino acids. In germline, CDR1 is SGDLS, CDR2 YYNGEE. The CDR3 DNA sequence: TGTGCCAGCAGCGCAAGACGGACTAGCGGGAGGAAAACCGGGGAGCTGTTTTTT. Its protein is CASSARRTSGRKTGELFF. Full variable domain (outside the CDR3, taken from reference TRBV9 and TRBJ2-2): DSGVTQTPKHLITATGQRVTLRCSPRSGDLSVYWYQQSLDQGLQFLIQYYNGEERAKGNILERFSAQQFPDLHSELNLSSLELGDSALYFCASSARRTSGRKTGELFFGEGSRLTVL.

As regards this clone: The junction departs from germline at one end; a sequencing error may be responsible. The chain employs TRBV7-7 and TRBJ2-5, with a possible D match to TRBD1 (6 bases). Germline V CDR1 and CDR2: SSHAT, FNYEAQ (reference sequence). The CDR3 extends over 14 amino acids. The CDR3 reads CASSLSSRGETQYF. Written as DNA, the CDR3 is TGTGCTAGCAGCTTATCCAGCAGGGGTGAGACCCAGTACTTC.